What follows is one TCR beta chain and its context. Its antigen has not been determined. No quality values exist for individual bases; no much larger clone is one base distant. The data were obtained in a study of naive and memory T cell subsets (dated by TCRdb to about 2017). Broadly, across the study: Sorted naive and memory T cell subsets from peripheral blood were analyzed in the study using a UMI-based, open-source pipeline for TCR alpha and beta sequencing. The results of the functional CMV T cell responses matched the IgG serology results in every case. RNA was DNase-treated and reverse transcribed with TCR constant-region primers, mostly using SuperScript III. Findings and caveats that apply to the study as a whole: After error correction, only a single occurrence was seen for over 85% of naive TCR sequences, so much steeper abundance distributions were produced than in memory subsets. RNA-based TCR counts may be affected by expression changes linked to T cell activation and differentiation. The repertoire findings for the naive and memory subsets could not be validated, as no ground truth was available. A clonotype was defined as a single alpha or beta chain sequence rather than as a paired alpha/beta receptor. In both CD4 and CD8 cells, going from naive through CM, EM and EMRA, the Gini index went up while Shannon and inverse Simpson diversity went down. A power law was followed by TCR abundance, with an exponent that differed between naive and memory subsets but was consistent across the three individuals.

Library preparation employed UMI-ligation and nested PCR. The beta constant-region primer consisted of an equimolar mixture of two oligonucleotides that together covered TRBC1 and TRBC2. A single-stranded oligonucleotide bearing the SP2 primer plus a 12-nucleotide UMI was ligated onto the 3' end of the cDNA by T4 RNA ligase 1. Four rounds of PCR, combining the SP2 primer with nested alpha and beta constant-region primers, were used to amplify the ligated cDNA. Incubation of the ligation reaction lasted roughly 20-25 hours at 16 degrees C. PCR2 was typically performed as a SYBR Green qPCR and was stopped at a predetermined threshold so that over-amplification was prevented. All purifications after the first were performed with Agencourt AMPure XP magnetic beads. Libraries were quantified by Qubit and checked on a TapeStation, with a main peak expected near 650 bp. Pooled libraries were sequenced on an Illumina MiSeq using v2 2x251 paired-end kits, and typically roughly 0.85-2.1 million reads were obtained per sample. Each sample library was pooled at about 4 nM, and about 5-7% PhiX was included to improve cluster recognition. The original methods were these. FASTQ reads processed by Demultiplexor were assigned V and J genes by Decombinator through tag matching that tolerated a single base-pair mismatch. Collapsinator used UMIs to correct both sequencing errors and frequency errors arising from PCR heterogeneity. TCRs were translated and CDR3s were extracted from the conserved cysteine to the FGXG phenylalanine by CDR3Translator, with non-productive sequences being flagged. Gini, Shannon entropy and inverse Simpson indices were calculated on repertoires that had been subsampled to equal numbers of UMI-defined TCRs. Within the linear range, a power law was fitted by maximum likelihood to the distributions of clonotype abundance. For one naive CD8 sample, the pipeline and MIGEC produced similar UMI counts, unique TCR numbers and clonal distributions. Repertoires were searched for 7,322 CMV-associated CDR3 sequences compiled from VDJdb and a published dataset. TCRdb reprocessing: public reads trimmed at Q25 with fastp, clones called with MiXCR, in-frame beta chains kept. Every distinct CDR3 protein forms one entry, paired with its most common genes and DNA. TCRdb, not the original authors, processed these V and J calls. A total of approximately 27,000 distinct CDR3 sequences appear in this sample, around a tenth of them only once. Jointly, the top ten make up more than 15% of the sample.

From V the trimming removes 1 base and from J it removes 8 bases, while the gene matches leave 10 bases of the junction unaccounted for. From its cysteine to its phenylalanine, the CDR3 spans 16 amino acids. Only the CDR3 DNA stays, 48 bases, in frame from base 1. TCR alpha and beta chain libraries were amplified separately from the second PCR step onward. CMV status of each donor was established by measuring IFNgamma production from CD4+ T cells after fresh PBMCs were stimulated overnight with CMV viral lysate. Using Miltenyi beads, CD4 T cells were first positively selected, and CD8 T cells were then positively selected from the CD4-negative fraction. After staining for CD3, CD4, CD8, CD45RA, CD27 and a live/dead dye, cells were sorted on a BD Aria II into four subsets based on CD45RA and CD27. Effector memory cells were sorted as CD45RA-CD27-, whereas EMRA cells were sorted as CD45RA+CD27-. A few healthy volunteers provided blood, and each donor's sample was split into CD4 and CD8 T cells and then further divided into four differentiation subsets. Approximately 110 ml of peripheral blood was taken from each donor, and PBMC were separated by density-gradient centrifugation on Ficoll-Paque PLUS. Sorted cells were lysed in RLT buffer, after which RNA was extracted using a Qiagen RNeasy kit and stored at -80 degrees C.

The rearrangement combines TRBV12-3 or TRBV12-4 with TRBJ2-2; the junction holds 7 bases that match TRBD2. The origin of this receptor is a human donor in good health. The sequenced sample was effector memory CD4+ T cells from blood. The cell subset or site label, read with the paper, signifies: effector memory, CD45RA- CD27-. CDR3 loop: CASSLGTRKVGGELFF. The bases are TGTGCCAGCAGTTTAGGGACTAGGAAGGTTGGAGGGGAGCTGTTTTTT.